This TCR beta chain was recorded in a study of T cell responses to AZD1222 COVID-19 vaccine (dated by TCRdb to the early 2020s). Background for the entire study: A total of more than 230 trial participants underwent TCR sequencing, of whom roughly 210 had received two doses of AZD1222 and around 26 had received two doses of the MenACWY control vaccine. Trial participants were enrolled by age into subgroups of 18-55, 56-69 and 70-plus years, and about 150, 27 and 61 TCR-sequenced participants, respectively, were included in these subgroups.

The paper's findings and limits, for the study overall: The 56-69-year group was small, and its depth increase did not reach significance, likely because of low power. A significant rise in spike-specific TCR breadth and depth was observed after two AZD1222 doses relative to day 0 and relative to MenACWY recipients. Conclusions about previously exposed vaccinees are limited because only six or seven AZD1222 recipients were SARS-CoV-2 seropositive at baseline. Because no day 14 peak-response samples were available, the repertoires could be characterized only after the peak T cell response. Nearly half of unique spike-specific TCRs reportedly recognized epitopes outside regions mutated in the B.1.351 and B.1.1.7 variants. Vaccine-associated CD4 TCRs spanned the whole spike protein, with dominant responses in regions 160-218 and 743-854. Most participants were white British and females outnumbered males, and the authors suggested that clonal diversity may have been underestimated.

The CDR3 regions of human TCRbeta chains were analyzed by immunosequencing. Concerning the study's data processing: Repertoire TCRs were checked for matches against a reference library of SARS-CoV-2-specific TCRs that had been generated using the MIRA antigen-specificity platform. Breadth meant the fraction of unique TCRs that were SARS-CoV-2-associated, whereas depth meant the fraction of total T cells that were SARS-CoV-2-associated. Each spike-specific TCR was assigned to its reactive spike region and to a CD4 or CD8 class using the MIRA data. Log10-transformed breadth and depth values were compared by one-way ANOVA with Sidak's multiple comparisons tests. The table was pulled from immuneACCESS by TCRdb, which kept in-frame rearrangements only. Such tables lose some clones; where checked, under half of the loss comes from unresolved V genes, and the rest has no known cause. The V and J calls and the clone size are those of that table, but D and trimming were determined from the DNA. Present in this sample are over 130,000 clones, roughly nine tenths of which were seen just once. About a tenth of the sample goes to the ten largest clones.

The CDR3 spans 16 residues, from the cysteine through the phenylalanine. The only DNA kept is the CDR3, 48 bases in frame from the first base. A distance of 17 bases separates the germline ends of V and J, which lose 7 bases and 1 base respectively. Sequences SGHAT (CDR1) and FQNNGV (CDR2) are obtained from the germline V gene. Regarding this clone: This receptor's antigen is unknown. It has no much larger one-base neighbor in the sample; base qualities were not kept.

This specimen's time point label, interpreted: about 28 days (+/-7) after the second vaccine dose. AZD1222 recipients whose second dose came at about 4 weeks and those whose second dose came at about 12 weeks were combined into one group, since spike-specific TCR depth and breadth did not differ between the two schedules. The vaccinee samples were drawn from two UK trials, COV001 and COV002, one of which was a single-blind randomized controlled phase 2/3 trial testing AZD1222 (ChAdOx1 nCoV-19) in healthy adults. For TCRbeta chain sequencing, PBMC samples were collected from trial participants at day 0 and at day 28 after the second dose.

The TCR comes from an adult who received the AZD1222 COVID-19 vaccine. The sequences come from peripheral blood, collected 28 days after the second AZD1222 dose. The sequence links TRBV11-2 to TRBJ2-4, with a tentative D gene TRBD2 over 5 matching bases. The bases are TGTGCCAGCAACCCCCGGGGTCCGACCGCCAAAAACATTCAGTACTTC. Its protein product is CASNPRGPTAKNIQYF.